A single sample is the source of the 20 T cell receptor beta chains below, sequenced in a study of T cell responses to AZD1222 COVID-19 vaccine. The assay was immunoSEQ multiplex PCR, and TCRdb's table has in-frame clones only and misses some. This sample carries fewer than 200,000 clones, approximately 87% of them seen once, and the ten largest clones take roughly 4%. This sample comprised peripheral blood, obtained 28 days after the second AZD1222 dose. Receptors were obtained from an adult who received the AZD1222 COVID-19 vaccine.

J is TRBJ2-7 and V is TRBV5-6; the D gene is possibly TRBD1 (5 bases). Trimming removed 5 bases from V and 2 bases from J, with 17 bases in between. This CDR3 comprises 15 residues. Germline CDR1 and CDR2: SGHDT and YYEEEE. DNA for the CDR3: TGTGCCAGCAGTTATCGGTCAGGGCGAACCTACGAGCAGTACTTC. Translating it yields CASSYRSGRTYEQYF.

The chain combines TRBV29-1 with TRBJ1-2; D is ambiguous. CDR1 SQVTM and CDR2 ANQGSEA come from the germline V gene. The V gene lost 8 bases and the J gene lost 0 bases, with 10 bases spanning the gap. The CDR3 spans 12 residues. The CDR3 is CSTGYTNYGYTF. The CDR3 DNA follows: TGCAGCACTGGGTATACTAACTATGGCTACACCTTC.

This clone was counted once. The germline gene is not matched at one end of the junction; a read error may be the cause. V gene TRBV15 combines with J gene TRBJ1-2; TRBD1 agrees at 7 bases. CDR1 is LNHNV and CDR2 is YYDKDF in the germline V gene (reference sequence). This CDR3 is 10 amino acids long. In DNA, the CDR3 is TGCGCCACAGGGGAAGGAGGCTACACCTTC. Residues: CATGEGGYTF.

The CDR3: CASSITVGSEAFF. DNA of the CDR3: TGTGCCAGTAGTATTACCGTTGGGTCTGAAGCTTTCTTT. This chain connects TRBV19 to TRBJ1-1, with unresolved D. Germline CDR1 and CDR2: LNHDA and SQIVND (reference sequence). V was clipped by 3 bases and J by 6 bases, with 11 bases between them. This CDR3 contains 13 residues.

The count of this clone is one. The rearrangement joins TRBV7-3 to TRBJ1-3; D is undetermined. V was pared by 0 bases and J by 3 bases, with 6 bases between. This CDR3 comprises 14 residues. Germline V gene sequence: CDR1 SGHTA, CDR2 FQGTGA. The CDR3 here is CASSLTGSGNTIYF. The CDR3 nucleotides read TGTGCCAGCAGCTTAACTGGGAGTGGAAACACCATATATTTT.

The V call is TRBV7-9, the J call TRBJ2-5; 8 bases map to TRBD1. The germline V gene has CDR1 SEHNR and CDR2 FQNEAQ (reference sequence). CDR3 length equals 13 residues. Germline trimming cut 5 bases from V and 2 bases from J; bases unmatched to any gene: 1. CDR3 in amino acids: CASSRDRQETQYF. Written as DNA, the CDR3 is TGTGCCAGCAGCCGGGACAGGCAAGAGACCCAGTACTTC.

This clone has only a few counts. The V and J genes are TRBV4-2 and TRBJ2-7, with TRBD2 matching 8 bases. Germline lookup yields CDR1 LGHNA and CDR2 YNFKEQ. Trimming removed 5 bases from V and 4 bases from J; junction bases left unmatched: 7. The CDR3 is made up of 14 amino acids. The CDR3 DNA sequence: TGTGCCAGCAGCAGGGCTGCGGGGGGTTACGAGCAGTACTTC. It yields the protein CASSRAAGGYEQYF.

The CDR3 loop is CASSLSRRGTDTQYF. CDR3 in DNA: TGTGCCAGCAGTTTATCTAGGCGGGGCACAGATACGCAGTATTTT. The rearrangement uses TRBV27 and TRBJ2-3; TRBD2 is a possible D gene (5 bases). The CDR3 has 15 residues. The V gene lost 0 bases and the J gene lost 1 base, with 8 bases spanning the gap. From germline, CDR1 is MNHEY and CDR2 SMNVEV (reference sequence).

The genes are TRBV6-2 or TRBV6-3 and TRBJ2-4, with 7 bases fitting TRBD1. The CDR3 length is 15 residues. Germline assignment: CDR1 MNHEY and CDR2 SVGEGT. The V segment lost 5 bases and the J segment 5 bases; nucleotides outside the gene matches: 9. CDR3 amino acids: CASSPNRGLENIQYF. CDR3 bases: TGTGCCAGCAGTCCCAATAGGGGGCTCGAAAACATTCAGTACTTC.

The rearrangement uses TRBV6-6 and TRBJ1-6, with a weak D call TRBD1 (6 bases). CDR1 is MNHNY, CDR2 SVGAGI, per germline (reference sequence). The CDR3 sequence is 14 residues long. V gave up 2 bases and J gave up 5 bases, with 7 bases separating them. This CDR3 is CASSYRGDNSPLHF. The DNA of the CDR3 is TGTGCCAGCAGTTACAGGGGGGATAATTCACCCCTCCACTTT.

The chain combines TRBV7-2 with TRBJ1-2; TRBD1 is a possible D gene (5 bases). CDR3 length equals 15 residues. Germline V gene sequence: CDR1 SGHTA, CDR2 FQGNSA. V gave up 6 bases and J gave up 2 bases, with 16 bases separating them. The chain's CDR3 is CASRYSWGSNYGYTF. CDR3 nucleotides: TGTGCCAGCAGATACTCCTGGGGGAGCAACTATGGCTACACCTTC.

The V and J genes are TRBV10-1 and TRBJ2-4; D remains ambiguous. Trimming cost V 2 bases and J 8 bases, with 13 bases left between them. This CDR3 has 14 residues. CDR1 and CDR2 from the germline V gene are WNHNN and SYGVQD (reference sequence). The CDR3 loop reads CASSEDTAQDIQYF. CDR3 coding DNA: TGCGCCAGCAGTGAGGATACGGCCCAGGACATTCAGTACTTC.

The V call is TRBV20-1, the J call TRBJ2-1; unclear D gene. Germline CDR1 reads DFQATT; CDR2 reads SNEGSKA (reference sequence). This CDR3 is built from 10 residues. V shed 4 bases and J shed 13 bases, with 11 bases lying between them. The CDR3 nucleotides read TGCAGTGCTATGGTAAGGGAACAGTTCTTC. Amino acids: CSAMVREQFF.

The genes are TRBV7-9 and TRBJ1-3, with TRBD1 as a possible D gene (5 bases). V was pared by 5 bases and J by 0 bases, with 11 bases between. Germline-derived CDR1 and CDR2 are SEHNR and FQNEAQ (reference sequence). This CDR3 region has 15 residues. CDR3 sequence (DNA): TGTGCCAGCAGCCCGGGGGAACGCTCTGGAAACACCATATATTTT. This encodes CASSPGERSGNTIYF. Using reference TRBV7-9 and TRBJ1-3 for the parts outside the CDR3, the full variable domain is DTGVSQNPRHKITKRGQNVTFRCDPISEHNRLYWYRQTLGQGPEFLTYFQNEAQLEKSRLLSDRFSAERPKGSFSTLEIQRTEQGDSAMYLCASSPGERSGNTIYFGEGSWLTVV.

V gene TRBV6-1 combines with J gene TRBJ1-4; D is uncertain. Germline V CDR1 and CDR2: MNHNS, SASEGT. The CDR3 is 19 residues long. V dropped 4 bases and J dropped 0 bases, with 21 bases sitting between them. The CDR3 coding sequence is TGTGCCAGCAGTGCCCCGGACCTACGACCCTTGGCAACTAATGAAAAACTGTTTTTT. Encoded protein: CASSAPDLRPLATNEKLFF.

This sequence joins TRBV18 and TRBJ2-7; 7 positions match TRBD1. Germline trimming cut 6 bases from V and 5 bases from J; bases unmatched to any gene: 4. CDR1 KGHSH and CDR2 LQKENI come from the germline V gene. The CDR3 length is 12 residues. In DNA form, the CDR3 reads TGTGCCAGCTCCCGACAGGGCCACGAGCAGTACTTC. It is translated as CASSRQGHEQYF.

This rearrangement joins TRBV29-1 to TRBJ2-3; TRBD2 is a possible D gene (7 bases). The CDR3 is 13 residues long. Deletions cut 4 bases from V and 2 bases from J, with 10 bases between. Germline-derived CDR1 and CDR2 are SQVTM and ANQGSEA. This chain's CDR3 is CSVVGGATDTQYF. The DNA for the CDR3 is TGCAGCGTTGTTGGGGGGGCCACAGATACGCAGTATTTT.

J is TRBJ1-4 and V is TRBV6-2 or TRBV6-3; perhaps TRBD1 as D (5 bases). Germline loops: CDR1 MNHEY, CDR2 SVGEGT. Trimming left V 6 bases short and J 0 bases short, with 17 bases between. This CDR3 is built from 17 residues. The CDR3 coding sequence is TGTGCCAGCAGCCCCATTCCTCCAGGGCCAACTAATGAAAAACTGTTTTTT. This encodes CASSPIPPGPTNEKLFF.

The rearrangement links TRBV5-6 to TRBJ1-5; the D gene is possibly TRBD1 (6 bases). The ends were cut back, 3 bases at V and 4 bases at J, with 11 bases in the middle. The CDR3 extends over 14 amino acids. Germline V gene data show CDR1 as SGHDT and CDR2 as YYEEEE. The CDR3 here is CASSYRQGNQPQHF. CDR3 DNA sequence: TGTGCCAGCAGCTATCGGCAGGGGAATCAGCCCCAGCATTTT. The whole variable domain, remainder taken from reference TRBV5-6 and TRBJ1-5, is DAGVTQSPTHLIKTRGQQVTLRCSPKSGHDTVSWYQQALGQGPQFIFQYYEEEERQRGNFPDRFSGHQFPNYSSELNVNALLLGDSALYLCASSYRQGNQPQHFGDGTRLSIL.

J is TRBJ1-5 and V is TRBV7-9; a possible D gene is TRBD1 (5 bases). V was trimmed by 5 bases and J by 3 bases, leaving 14 bases between them. The CDR3 sequence is 15 residues long. Looked up from germline, CDR1 is SEHNR and CDR2 is FQNEAQ (reference sequence). CDR3 in DNA: TGTGCCAGCAGCCCTGTTGGCGGGACCAATCAGCCCCAGCATTTT. Protein sequence: CASSPVGGTNQPQHF. Full variable domain (remainder filled in from reference TRBV7-9 and TRBJ1-5): DTGVSQNPRHKITKRGQNVTFRCDPISEHNRLYWYRQTLGQGPEFLTYFQNEAQLEKSRLLSDRFSAERPKGSFSTLEIQRTEQGDSAMYLCASSPVGGTNQPQHFGDGTRLSIL.